One and the same sample provided the 5 T cell receptor beta chains below, sequenced in a study of T cell repertoires in cytomegalovirus infection (dated by TCRdb to between 2017 and 2020). Reading the label with the study, this specimen's treatment or condition is: in vitro stimulation with specific CMV peptide epitopes to enrich CMV-specific T cells. Antigen specificity for these receptors is unknown. The sequencer listed for this sample is Illumina HiSeq 1500. In-frame beta chains were kept once TCRdb had trimmed the public reads at Q25 with fastp and called clones with MiXCR. Identical CDR3 protein sequences are pooled into one entry, listed with their most common genes and DNA. For this sample the table gives roughly 700,000 distinct CDR3 sequences, of which 30% to 40% were detected only once. The ten most abundant clones make up about 20% of the sample. The sequencing here drew on cultured PBMCs, taken from culture after CMV antigen stimulation. The receptors here all came from a human donor in good health (CMV status not recorded). Some clones in this sample may be carry-over from other donors' samples.

This clonotype was seen more than once but under ten times. V is TRBV6-1 and J is TRBJ2-3; D is possibly TRBD2 (6 bases). The CDR3 is 18 residues long. V lost 3 bases and J lost 3, with 22 bases in between. CDR1 is MNHNS and CDR2 is SASEGT in the germline V gene. The CDR3 region is CASSEGGSAASSTDTQYF. CDR3 sequence (DNA): TGTGCCAGCAGTGAGGGGGGATCGGCAGCTTCATCTACAGATACGCAGTATTTT.

In its sample, this clonotype was seen many times. One junction end disagrees with the germline gene, perhaps due to a read error. V usage is TRBV12-3 or TRBV12-4 and J usage is TRBJ2-7; D uncertain. The CDR3 totals 13 residues. CDR3 in amino acids: CASSLGPAYEQYF. CDR3 bases: TGTGCCAGCAGCTTAGGCCCAGCGTACGAGCAGTACTTC.

In its sample, this clonotype was seen many times. The chain recombines TRBV7-2 with TRBJ2-5, with D perhaps matching TRBD1 (5 bases). The CDR3 totals 14 residues. The V end was cut by 2 bases, the J end by 0 bases, with 7 bases between. From germline, CDR1 is SGHTA and CDR2 FQGNSA. The CDR3 DNA reads TGTGCCAGCAGCTTAAAGACAGACCAAGAGACCCAGTACTTC. This gives the protein CASSLKTDQETQYF.

This sequence joins TRBV18 and TRBJ2-5; D is uncertain. This CDR3 contains 12 residues. CDR1 is KGHSH and CDR2 is LQKENI in the germline V gene. The V gene lost 2 bases and the J gene lost 4 bases, with 5 bases spanning the gap. The CDR3, as DNA: TGTGCCAGCTCACCAATGAGAGAGACCCAGTACTTC. This gives the protein CASSPMRETQYF.

The V and J genes are TRBV6-6 and TRBJ2-5; 8 bases line up with TRBD1. From germline, CDR1 is MNHNY and CDR2 SVGAGI (reference sequence). The CDR3 is 14 amino acids. With 3 bases clipped from V and 7 bases from J, the junction kept 7 bases outside the gene matches. The CDR3 DNA reads TGTGCCAGCAGTTATCCAGGGGGCGAGGGGACCCAGTACTTC. Translating gives CASSYPGGEGTQYF.